This passage covers 25 T cell receptor beta chains from one sample sequenced in a study of radiotherapy plus CTLA-4 blockade in lung cancer. The method was immunoSEQ multiplex PCR; TCRdb's version includes in-frame clones alone and lacks a portion of them. The table has approximately 83,000 clones, over 70% seen once; the top ten hold 4%. The sequenced sample was peripheral blood, obtained from a patient treated with radiotherapy plus ipilimumab. The receptors originated from a human donor with non-small cell lung cancer who had a partial response to radiotherapy plus ipilimumab. Some clones in this sample may be carry-over from other donors' samples.

The chain recombines TRBV29-1 with TRBJ2-5, with D tentatively TRBD2 (6 bases). CDR3 length: 12 amino acids. The V gene lost 1 base and the J gene lost 5 bases, with 8 bases spanning the gap. Germline V gives CDR1 SQVTM, CDR2 ANQGSEA. The DNA of the CDR3 is TGCAGCGTTGAAGGCGGGGAGGAGACCCAGTACTTC. Translation gives CSVEGGEETQYF.

The chain links TRBV7-2 to TRBJ1-4; 12 bases fit TRBD1. The CDR3 runs to 15 residues. Germline V CDR1 and CDR2: SGHTA, FQGNSA. V was clipped by 3 bases and J by 10 bases; unmatched bases: 6. CDR3 in amino acids: CASSFAGTGGAKLFF. The CDR3 bases are TGTGCCAGCAGCTTTGCCGGGACAGGGGGCGCAAAACTGTTTTTT.

This clone was counted between two and nine times. This rearrangement joins TRBV5-1 to TRBJ2-3; TRBD2 agrees at 16 bases. Germline V CDR1 and CDR2: SGHRS, YFSETQ. The CDR3 has 15 amino acids. The junction had 6 bases not matched to a gene; V was cut back by 8 bases and J by 6 bases. The CDR3 coding sequence is TGCGCCAGTAAGGGACTAGCGGGAGGGATTGATACGCAGTATTTT. It translates to CASKGLAGGIDTQYF.

The chain uses TRBV5-6 and TRBJ2-7, with D unclear. The CDR3 spans 12 residues. The ends were cut back, 1 base at V and 1 base at J, with 3 bases in the middle. Per the germline V gene, CDR1 is SGHDT and CDR2 is YYEEEE. The CDR3: CASSLLSYEQYF. The CDR3 DNA is TGTGCCAGCAGCTTGCTGTCCTACGAGCAGTACTTC.

The genes are TRBV18 and TRBJ2-1; 9 nucleotides match TRBD2. This CDR3 spans 15 amino acids. Germline CDR1 is KGHSH and CDR2 is LQKENI. J gave up 5 bases and V 1 base, and 3 bases lay outside the gene matches. CDR3 amino acids: CASSPRAGGDNEQFF. Here the CDR3 DNA reads TGTGCCAGCTCACCACGGGCGGGAGGGGACAATGAGCAGTTCTTC.

The genes are TRBV28 and TRBJ2-5; possibly TRBD2 for D (5 bases). Near its end, the DNA agrees better with TRBJ2-7, so the J call may be wrong. The CDR3 length is 14 residues. The germline V gene encodes CDR1 MDHEN and CDR2 SYDVKM. CDR3 residues: CATKDGVRAYEQYF. Written as DNA, the CDR3 is TGTGCCACCAAGGACGGGGTACGGGCCTACGAGCAGTACTTC.

The genes are TRBV5-1 and TRBJ1-1; 7 bases are a match to TRBD1. CDR3 length equals 16 residues. Germline values: CDR1 SGHRS, CDR2 YFSETQ. V shed 0 bases and J 1 base; nucleotides not matched to a gene: 6. Here the CDR3 reads CASSLENRGQNTEAFF. The DNA for the CDR3 is TGCGCCAGCAGCTTGGAGAACAGGGGACAGAACACTGAAGCTTTCTTT.

In DNA form, the CDR3 reads TGCGCCAGCAGCCAAGAATATAGCTCTGGGGCCAACGTCCTGACTTTC. Residues: CASSQEYSSGANVLTF. This chain connects TRBV4-3 to TRBJ2-6; D unclear. This CDR3 spans 16 amino acids. V lost 0 bases, J lost 0 bases, and 6 bases lay in between. Germline CDR1 LGHNA, CDR2 YSLEER.

CDR3 loop: CASSLGYQGEEQFF. The CDR3 DNA follows: TGTGCCAGCAGCTTAGGATATCAGGGTGAGGAGCAGTTCTTC. The chain couples TRBV7-9 to TRBJ2-1; D perhaps matches TRBD1 (5 bases). The V end was cut by 1 base, the J end by 10 bases, with 14 bases between. The CDR3 spans 14 residues. CDR1 and CDR2 from the germline V gene are SEHNR and FQNEAQ (reference sequence).

The CDR3 loop reads CASSQTFHTGELFF. For the CDR3, the DNA is TGCGCCAGCAGCCAAACTTTCCACACCGGGGAGCTGTTTTTT. The chain combines TRBV4-3 with TRBJ2-2, with D unresolved. The V gene lost 2 bases and the J gene lost 3 bases, with 7 bases spanning the gap. In germline, CDR1 is LGHNA, CDR2 YSLEER. CDR3 length equals 14 residues.

The chain employs TRBV28 and TRBJ1-2, with 7 bases that match TRBD1. The CDR3 is 17 amino acids. The V gene end was trimmed by 4 bases and the J gene end by 2 bases; junction bases not matched to a gene: 13. The germline CDR1 and CDR2 sequences are MDHEN and SYDVKM. The CDR3 reads CASSSRARAGGNYGYTF. DNA for the CDR3: TGTGCCAGCAGTTCACGTGCCCGAGCAGGGGGAAACTATGGCTACACCTTC.

This clone has only a few counts. The genes are TRBV7-2 and TRBJ1-1; D uncertain. Deletions cut 5 bases from V and 5 bases from J, with 12 bases between. CDR3 length equals 13 residues. Germline CDR1 and CDR2: SGHTA and FQGNSA. CDR3 in DNA: TGTGCCAGCAGCCCCCGGAGGAGAACTGAAGCTTTCTTT. It yields the protein CASSPRRRTEAFF.

CDR3 sequence reads: CSASGGHGYTF. In DNA form, the CDR3 reads TGCAGTGCTAGCGGGGGGCATGGCTACACCTTC. The chain recombines TRBV20-1 with TRBJ1-2; D is possibly TRBD1 (6 bases). V dropped 3 bases and J dropped 6 bases, with 8 bases sitting between them. CDR1 is DFQATT and CDR2 is SNEGSKA in the germline V gene (reference sequence). The length of the CDR3 is 11 residues.

This CDR3 reads CASGNSGGSETQYF. CDR3 in DNA: TGCGCCAGCGGTAATAGCGGGGGTTCGGAGACCCAGTACTTC. The chain has TRBV10-2 and TRBJ2-5; TRBD2 aligns across 9 bases. This CDR3 has 14 amino acids. J lost 5 bases, V lost 8 bases, and 9 bases had no gene match. Germline V gives CDR1 WSHSY, CDR2 SAAADI.

J is TRBJ2-3 and V is TRBV5-1; a possible D gene is TRBD2 (6 bases). Germline values: CDR1 SGHRS, CDR2 YFSETQ. The germline V and J ends were trimmed by 2 bases and 3 bases, with 10 bases remaining between them. The CDR3 has 14 residues. CDR3 residues: CASSFGGGTDTQYF. In nucleotides, the CDR3 is TGCGCCAGCAGCTTCGGGGGTGGTACAGATACGCAGTATTTT.

About this clone itself: One end of the junction fails to match germline, which may point to a read error. The chain uses TRBV29-1 and TRBJ2-7, with 9 bases aligning to TRBD1. Germline assignment: CDR1 SQVTM and CDR2 ANQGSEA. The CDR3 is 11 amino acids. As DNA, the CDR3 is TGCAGCGTTGAAGAGGGACAGGGTCCCTTTTTC. It encodes CSVEEGQGPFF.

The gene calls are TRBV5-1 and TRBJ2-1; maybe TRBD2 (6 bases). The germline V and J ends were trimmed by 0 bases and 6 bases, with 16 bases remaining between them. The CDR3 totals 16 residues. Per the germline V gene, CDR1 is SGHRS and CDR2 is YFSETQ. CDR3 bases: TGCGCCAGCAGCTTGGCGGGGCGGGATTGGGGCAATGAGCAGTTCTTC. Translation: CASSLAGRDWGNEQFF.

V and J are TRBV29-1 and TRBJ2-3; D is perhaps TRBD2 (6 bases). Germline CDR1 and CDR2: SQVTM and ANQGSEA. V gave up 4 bases and J gave up 1 base, with 15 bases separating them. CDR3 length: 15 amino acids. The CDR3 DNA sequence: TGCAGCGTTGGACGACAGTTAGCGGGCACAGATACGCAGTATTTT. Its protein is CSVGRQLAGTDTQYF.

The chain joins TRBV5-4 to TRBJ1-3; tentative D call: TRBD1 (6 bases). Per the germline V gene, CDR1 is SGHNT and CDR2 is YYREEE (reference sequence). V lost 4 bases and J lost 2, with 10 bases in between. CDR3 length: 14 amino acids. CDR3 residues: CASSLQGPGNTIYF. CDR3 nucleotide sequence: TGTGCCAGCAGCCTTCAGGGGCCTGGAAACACCATATATTTT.

The rearrangement links TRBV14 to TRBJ1-4; 9 bases align to TRBD1. Germline-derived CDR1 and CDR2 are SGHDN and FVKESK. V trimming: 4 bases; J trimming: 10 bases; junction bases outside the gene matches: 4. CDR3 length: 13 amino acids. The chain's CDR3 is CASSRRQGGKLFF. For the CDR3, the DNA is TGTGCCAGCAGCCGAAGACAGGGGGGAAAACTGTTTTTT.

The V and J genes are TRBV7-2 and TRBJ2-7; 8 nucleotides align to TRBD2. Germline V gene sequence: CDR1 SGHTA, CDR2 FQGNSA. V was pared by 0 bases and J by 6 bases, with 7 bases of the junction left unmatched. The CDR3 totals 15 residues. CDR3 amino acids: CASSLAFGGAGEQYF. CDR3 in DNA: TGTGCCAGCAGCTTAGCTTTCGGGGGGGCTGGCGAGCAGTACTTC.

The chain employs TRBV9 and TRBJ1-1, with unresolved D. Trimming stripped 0 bases from V and 1 base from J, with 7 bases between. The CDR3 runs to 14 residues. The germline V gene has CDR1 SGDLS and CDR2 YYNGEE. The chain's CDR3 is CASSVGAANTEAFF. CDR3 nucleotides: TGTGCCAGCAGCGTAGGGGCAGCGAACACTGAAGCTTTCTTT.

V and J are TRBV7-2 and TRBJ2-2, with 10 bases that match TRBD1. The CDR3 is made up of 16 amino acids. Germline V gene sequence: CDR1 SGHTA, CDR2 FQGNSA. V dropped 4 bases and J dropped 7; count of bases not matched to a gene: 9. The CDR3 loop reads CASSSPTGGAVGELFF. The CDR3 coding sequence is TGTGCCAGCAGCTCCCCGACAGGGGGCGCTGTCGGGGAGCTGTTTTTT.

The V and J genes are TRBV6-6 and TRBJ2-2, with D uncertain. The CDR3 extends over 13 amino acids. V lost 6 bases to trimming and J lost 1 base, with 6 bases between them. Germline CDR1 reads MNHNY; CDR2 reads SVGAGI (reference sequence). CDR3 region: CASRSENTGELFF. As DNA, the CDR3 is TGTGCCAGCAGATCAGAGAACACCGGGGAGCTGTTTTTT.

J is TRBJ2-5 and V is TRBV7-3; 16 bases agree with TRBD2. CDR3 length: 19 residues. The junction had 8 bases not matched to a gene; V was cut back by 2 bases and J by 2 bases. Per germline, CDR1 SGHTA and CDR2 FQGTGA. The CDR3 sequence: CASSLLGRGLAGGQETQYF. The DNA for the CDR3 is TGTGCCAGCAGCTTATTAGGTCGGGGACTAGCGGGAGGGCAAGAGACCCAGTACTTC.